Below, 4 T cell receptor beta chains from the same sample are listed, as sequenced in a study of STAT5B mutations in CD4+ large granular lymphocyte leukemia (dated 2022 in TCRdb). The receptor library was made with the immunoSEQ multiplex PCR assay. The clones in this table, taken by TCRdb from immuneACCESS, are in-frame only. Not every clone is retained; where verified, under half of the shortfall comes from an unresolved V gene, and the cause of the rest is unknown. This sample lists some 41,000 clones; about four fifths were detected once. In total, the top ten clones hold about 0.38% of the sample. Sequencing was performed on CD4+ T cells from blood buffy coats. Every receptor here comes from a human donor in good health.

This chain links TRBV19 with TRBJ2-2, with 8 bases fitting TRBD1. The length of the CDR3 is 15 residues. Trimming removed 3 bases from V and 7 bases from J; junction bases left unmatched: 7. Germline assignment: CDR1 LNHDA and CDR2 SQIVND (reference sequence). CDR3 residues: CASSMTQGAIGELFF. In DNA, the CDR3 is TGTGCCAGTAGTATGACGCAGGGGGCTATCGGGGAGCTGTTTTTT. The whole variable domain, filled in from reference TRBV19 and TRBJ2-2, reads DGGITQSPKYLFRKEGQNVTLSCEQNLNHDAMYWYRQDPGQGLRLIYYSQIVNDFQKGDIAEGYSVSREKKESFPLTVTSAQKNPTAFYLCASSMTQGAIGELFFGEGSRLTVL.

The V call is TRBV30, the J call TRBJ2-4; D is ambiguous. The V end lost 3 bases, the J end lost 5 bases, and 5 bases lay between the germline ends. Germline values: CDR1 GTSNPN, CDR2 SVGIG (reference sequence). The CDR3 runs 11 residues. The CDR3 sequence is CAWSVQNIQYF. The CDR3 DNA follows: TGTGCCTGGAGCGTTCAAAACATTCAGTACTTC.

V and J are TRBV4-3 and TRBJ1-1; D gene ambiguous. Trimming stripped 0 bases from V and 5 bases from J, with 16 bases between. The germline gives CDR1 LGHNA, CDR2 YSLEER. The CDR3 has 16 amino acids. CDR3 residues: CASSQDLGPSWTEAFF. CDR3 in DNA: TGCGCCAGCAGCCAAGACCTAGGGCCTTCGTGGACTGAAGCTTTCTTT.

The genes are TRBV7-2 and TRBJ1-2; 8 nucleotides match TRBD1. V shed 4 bases, J shed 8 bases, and the junction held 3 bases outside the gene matches. The CDR3 runs to 12 residues. Germline lookup yields CDR1 SGHTA and CDR2 FQGNSA. In nucleotides, the CDR3 is TGTGCCAGCAGCTCCGGGACAGGCGGCTACACCTTC. Encoded protein: CASSSGTGGYTF.